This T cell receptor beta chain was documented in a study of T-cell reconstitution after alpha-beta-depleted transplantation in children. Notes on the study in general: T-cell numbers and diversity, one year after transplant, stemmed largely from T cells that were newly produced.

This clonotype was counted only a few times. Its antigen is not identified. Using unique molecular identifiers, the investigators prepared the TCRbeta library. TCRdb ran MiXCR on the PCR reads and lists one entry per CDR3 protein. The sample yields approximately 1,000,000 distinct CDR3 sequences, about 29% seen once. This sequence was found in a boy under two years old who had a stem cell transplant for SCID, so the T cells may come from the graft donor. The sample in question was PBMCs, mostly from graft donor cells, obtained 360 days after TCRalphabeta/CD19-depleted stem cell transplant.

The CDR3 region has the DNA TGTGCCAGCAGCTTCGGTGCGACAAGCCCATTCAGAGATACGCAGTATTTT. Translating gives CASSFGATSPFRDTQYF. This sequence joins TRBV7-6 and TRBJ2-3; D remains ambiguous. The germline CDR1 and CDR2 sequences are SGHVS and FNYEAQ. The CDR3 is made up of 17 amino acids. The V gene lost 3 bases and the J gene lost 5 bases, with 21 bases spanning the gap.